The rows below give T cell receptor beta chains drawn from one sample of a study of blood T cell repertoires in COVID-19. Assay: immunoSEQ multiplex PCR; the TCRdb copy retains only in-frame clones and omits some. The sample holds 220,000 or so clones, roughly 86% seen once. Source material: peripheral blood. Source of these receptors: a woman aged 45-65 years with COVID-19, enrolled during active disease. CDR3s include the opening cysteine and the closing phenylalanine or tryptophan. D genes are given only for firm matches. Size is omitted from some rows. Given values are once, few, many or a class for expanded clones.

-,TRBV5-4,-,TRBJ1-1,TGTGCCAGCAGCTCGCCAAACCCAGGGTCGATGAACACTGAAGCTTTCTTT,CASSSPNPGSMNTEAFF
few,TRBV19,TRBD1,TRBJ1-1,TGTGCCAGTAGAGCGAAGGGGGCGCGAGAAGCTTTCTTT,CASRAKGAREAFF
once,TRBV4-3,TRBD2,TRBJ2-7,TGCGCCAGCAGCCAAGAGGCTAGCGGATCCTACGAGCAGTACTTC,CASSQEASGSYEQYF
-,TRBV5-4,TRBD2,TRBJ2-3,TGTGCCAGCAGCTCCCCGAGGGCGACTAGCGGGGGGCCGACCACAGATACGCAGTATTTT,CASSSPRATSGGPTTDTQYF
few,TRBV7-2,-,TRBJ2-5,TGTGCCAGCAGCTTAGGGCTCTGGGAGACCCAGTACTTC,CASSLGLWETQYF
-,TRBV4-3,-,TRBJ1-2,TGCGCCAGCAGCCAAGACAGGTGGGCAGGCTATGGCTACACCTTC,CASSQDRWAGYGYTF
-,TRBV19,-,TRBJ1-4,TGTGCCAGTAGTATAGATCGGGGGACTGAAAAACTGTTTTTT,CASSIDRGTEKLFF
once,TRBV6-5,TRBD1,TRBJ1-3,TGTGCCAGCAGGGGACAGGGGGTAGACACCATATATTTT,CASRGQGVDTIYF
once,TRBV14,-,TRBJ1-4,TGTGCCAGCAGCCGTGGGGGGGAAAAACTGTTTTTT,CASSRGGEKLFF
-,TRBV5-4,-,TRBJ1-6,TGTGCCAGCAGTGTCACAGGGAATTCACCCCTCCACTTT,CASSVTGNSPLHF
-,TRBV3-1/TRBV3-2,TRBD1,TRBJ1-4,TGTGCCAGCAGCCGCAAGACAGGGGTTGGTGAAAAACTGTTTTTT,CASSRKTGVGEKLFF
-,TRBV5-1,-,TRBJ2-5,TGCGCCAGCAGCTTGAATAGCGGAGGAGAGACCCAGTACTTC,CASSLNSGGETQYF
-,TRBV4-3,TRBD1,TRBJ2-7,TGCGCCAGCAGCCGAGGGACAGGGGTTTCCTACGAGCAGTACTTC,CASSRGTGVSYEQYF
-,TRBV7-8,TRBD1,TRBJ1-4,TGTGCCAGCAGCTTAAGGTCGACAGGGGGGGAAAAACTGTTTTTT,CASSLRSTGGEKLFF
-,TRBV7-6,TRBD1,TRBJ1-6,TGTGCCAGCAGCCCCTATTCCGGGACAGTTTTTAATTCACCCCTCCACTTT,CASSPYSGTVFNSPLHF
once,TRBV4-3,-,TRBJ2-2,TGCGCCAGCAGCCAAGGGTCTCGAACAGGGAACACCGGGGAGCTGTTTTTT,CASSQGSRTGNTGELFF
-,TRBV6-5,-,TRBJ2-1,TGTGCCAGCAGACAACGGGGAGCCCTTTACAATGAGCAGTTCTTC,CASRQRGALYNEQFF
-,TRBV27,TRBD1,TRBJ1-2,TGTGCCAGCAGTTTTTCCGCCCCACGGAGGACAGGAACGTATGGCTACACCTTC,CASSFSAPRRTGTYGYTF
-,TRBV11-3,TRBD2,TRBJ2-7,TGTGCCAGCCGCTTAGTGGCGGGGGGGCCTCCCTACGAGCAGTACTTC,CASRLVAGGPPYEQYF
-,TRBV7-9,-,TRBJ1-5,TGTGCCAGCAGCACCTTTGGAGGTCAGCCCCAGCATTTT,CASSTFGGQPQHF